This T cell receptor beta chain emerged from a study of immune heterogeneity within non-small cell lung tumors. V was shortened by 7 bases and J by 3 bases, with 9 bases between the two germline ends. The CDR3 is 12 amino acids. Germline V lookup: CDR1 LNHDA, CDR2 SQIVND (reference sequence). Bulk tumor genomic DNA, around 580 ng per sample, was used as template. Surgeons took several biopsies per primary tumor, spaced far apart, during surgery. These patients got curative surgery after being newly diagnosed with untreated non-small cell lung cancer. Study results and limitations: Individual patients mostly differed in their high-frequency T-cell receptor beta clonotypes.

TCR beta CDR3 amplification used multiplex PCR with 32 V and 13 J primers. TCRdb ran MiXCR on the multiplex PCR reads and lists one entry per CDR3 protein. The data contain fewer than 2,500 distinct CDR3 sequences, around 50% of them singletons. This clonotype was found a few times. Its antigen remains unknown. The specimen was lung tumor tissue. The rearrangement joins TRBV19 to TRBJ1-2; D ambiguous. The source of this sequence is a man between 65 and 85 years old with non-small cell lung cancer. CDR3 sequence (DNA): TGTGCCAGTAAAGAGACTGACTATGGCTACACCTTC. Translation: CASKETDYGYTF.